These 19 T cell receptor beta chains came from one sample sequenced in a study of patients and donors after allogeneic stem cell transplantation. MiXCR was run by TCRdb on the RT-PCR reads, yielding one entry per CDR3 protein. The table has roughly 940,000 distinct CDR3 sequences, roughly 18% seen once. Material: blood, either unsorted or a sorted T cell fraction (not recorded which). These receptor sequences come from a human donor who was either an allogeneic HSCT recipient or a stem cell or donor lymphocyte infusion donor (not recorded which). It is not recorded whose cells these are; they may come from a transplant donor.

The chain combines TRBV12-3 or TRBV12-4 with TRBJ1-2; D ambiguous. V was clipped by 3 bases and J by 2 bases, with 13 bases between them. The CDR3 is 15 residues long. The CDR3 bases are TGTGCCAGCAGTTTGGGTAGTAAGGGAAACTATGGCTACACCTTC. The encoded protein is CASSLGSKGNYGYTF.

This clonotype was counted between two and nine times. This chain connects TRBV13 to TRBJ2-1, with TRBD2 matching 10 bases. There are 17 residues in the CDR3. Germline assignment: CDR1 PRHDT and CDR2 FYEKMQ (reference sequence). J was trimmed by 8 bases and V by 1 base; bases with no gene match: 11. The DNA for the CDR3 is TGTGCCAGCAGCTTAGTTCTAGCGGGAGTTCTTCGGGATGAGCAGTTCTTC. It translates to CASSLVLAGVLRDEQFF.

This clonotype has ten or more counts. This rearrangement joins TRBV12-3 or TRBV12-4 to TRBJ1-3; D is possibly TRBD1 (5 bases). The CDR3 extends over 12 amino acids. Deletions cut 3 bases from V and 14 bases from J, with 14 bases between. The CDR3 DNA sequence: TGTGCCAGCAGTTTGGGTCCCCAGGGACTATATTTT. It specifies CASSLGPQGLYF.

In its sample, this clonotype was seen a few times. The gene calls are TRBV14 and TRBJ1-1; TRBD1 matches 7 bases. Looked up from germline, CDR1 is SGHDN and CDR2 is FVKESK. V dropped 2 bases and J dropped 6; count of bases not matched to a gene: 6. This CDR3 is built from 14 residues. DNA of the CDR3: TGTGCCAGCAGCCAACTCGGGACAGCCCCTGAAGCTTTCTTT. It translates to CASSQLGTAPEAFF.

This clonotype was detected a few times. The chain couples TRBV12-3 or TRBV12-4 to TRBJ1-5, with 8 bases matching TRBD1. V trimming: 4 bases; J trimming: 6 bases; junction bases outside the gene matches: 5. CDR3 length: 14 residues. CDR3 sequence: CASSSGGVVQPQHF. CDR3 DNA: TGTGCCAGCAGTTCAGGGGGCGTGGTTCAGCCCCAGCATTTT.

CDR3 coding DNA: TGTGCCAGCACCCCCCTCGTAGGTAGCGGGAGGGCTTCCTACAATGAGCAGTTCTTC. Amino acid sequence: CASTPLVGSGRASYNEQFF. This chain joins TRBV2 and TRBJ2-1; 11 bases match TRBD2. CDR1 is SNHLY and CDR2 is FYNNEI in the germline V gene. The CDR3 length is 19 residues. V was pared by 7 bases and J by 1 base, with 15 bases of the junction left unmatched.

This clonotype was detected only a few times. This chain's CDR3 is CSGAAGTVSTDTQYF. The CDR3 DNA reads TGCAGCGGGGCCGCTGGGACGGTGAGCACAGATACGCAGTATTTT. This sequence joins TRBV29-1 and TRBJ2-3; tentatively, D is TRBD1 or TRBD2 (5 bases each). CDR3 length: 15 residues. V lost 7 bases and J 0 bases, leaving 17 bases between the germline ends. Germline V gene lookup returns CDR1 SQVTM and CDR2 ANQGSEA.

This clonotype was seen a handful of times. The V call is TRBV7-2, the J call TRBJ2-3; possible D gene TRBD2, 6 bases. V was cut by 1 base and J by 2 bases, with 16 bases left in between. The CDR3 is 17 residues long. Germline CDR1 is SGHTA and CDR2 is FQGNSA. The CDR3 here is CASSLGRGSGSTDTQYF. CDR3 bases: TGTGCCAGCAGCTTAGGGCGCGGTAGCGGCTCCACAGATACGCAGTATTTT.

This rearrangement joins TRBV5-8 to TRBJ1-2; no firm D call. The CDR3 has 13 residues. The germline V gene encodes CDR1 SGHTS and CDR2 YDEGEE. V was pared by 0 bases and J by 3 bases, with 6 bases between. The CDR3 DNA reads TGTGCCAGCAGCTTGGGCCTTTACTATGGCTACACCTTC. Its translation is CASSLGLYYGYTF.

This clonotype was observed many times. V is TRBV24-1 and J is TRBJ2-2; D uncertain. V was cut by 4 bases and J by 5 bases, with 13 bases left in between. The CDR3 totals 15 residues. Germline V gene data show CDR1 as KGHDR and CDR2 as SFDVKD. The CDR3 loop is CATSDTTYVTGELFF. The CDR3, as DNA: TGTGCCACCAGTGACACAACGTACGTTACCGGGGAGCTGTTTTTT.

This clonotype came up a few times. This rearrangement joins TRBV12-3 or TRBV12-4 to TRBJ2-7; D uncertain. Trimming pared 5 bases from V and 3 bases from J, leaving 8 bases between. This CDR3 region has 12 residues. CDR3 sequence: CASSISLYEQYF. DNA for the CDR3: TGTGCCAGCAGTATATCACTCTACGAGCAGTACTTC.

This clonotype came up a few times. This chain uses TRBV4-1 with TRBJ2-3, with D uncertain. The CDR3 is made up of 14 amino acids. Trimming removed 0 bases from V and 0 bases from J, with 4 bases in between. CDR1 is MGHRA and CDR2 is YSYEKL in the germline V gene. The CDR3 DNA is TGCGCCAGCAGCCAAGATCGAAGCACAGATACGCAGTATTTT. It codes for CASSQDRSTDTQYF.

The V gene is TRBV20-1, the J gene TRBJ2-5; 7 nucleotides agree with TRBD1. Germline V CDR1 and CDR2: DFQATT, SNEGSKA (reference sequence). V was clipped by 2 bases and J by 1 base; unmatched bases: 4. This CDR3 is built from 14 residues. This CDR3 reads CSARLGTAQETQYF. DNA for the CDR3: TGCAGTGCTAGATTAGGGACAGCCCAAGAGACCCAGTACTTC.

This clonotype was seen more than once but under ten times. This chain connects TRBV20-1 to TRBJ2-1; D is tentatively TRBD1 or TRBD2 (6 bases each). The V end lost 0 bases, the J end lost 3 bases, and 9 bases lay between the germline ends. Germline assignment: CDR1 DFQATT and CDR2 SNEGSKA (reference sequence). The CDR3 totals 14 residues. As DNA, the CDR3 is TGCAGTGCTAGAGAGGGGGGCGTCTACAATGAGCAGTTCTTC. Encoded protein: CSAREGGVYNEQFF.

The chain carries TRBV20-1 and TRBJ1-1; D is uncertain. Trimming took off 2 bases at V and 6 bases at J, with 19 bases between the two ends. The CDR3 consists of 15 residues. Germline-derived CDR1 and CDR2 are DFQATT and SNEGSKA (reference sequence). CDR3 sequence: CSARTLKNRRSEAFF. In DNA form, the CDR3 reads TGCAGTGCTAGAACTTTGAAGAACCGACGATCTGAAGCTTTCTTT.

This clonotype was counted only a few times. The chain carries TRBV20-1 and TRBJ2-6; D is unresolved. The CDR3 is 13 amino acids. Trimming stripped 6 bases from V and 1 base from J, with 7 bases between. Germline V gives CDR1 DFQATT, CDR2 SNEGSKA (reference sequence). CDR3 DNA: TGCAGTGCGCTGATTTCTGGGGCCAACGTCCTGACTTTC. Residues: CSALISGANVLTF.

The CDR3 region has the DNA TGTGCCAGCAGCCAACGGGACTCCCCCCTTGAAGAGACCCAGTACTTC. Protein sequence: CASSQRDSPLEETQYF. The chain couples TRBV4-2 to TRBJ2-5, with D possibly matching TRBD2 (6 bases). The CDR3 extends over 16 amino acids. The germline gives CDR1 LGHNA, CDR2 YNFKEQ. V shed 2 bases and J shed 3 bases, with 16 bases lying between them.

The chain has TRBV14 and TRBJ1-2, with D perhaps matching TRBD1 (6 bases). The CDR3 runs 16 residues. The germline V gene encodes CDR1 SGHDN and CDR2 FVKESK. V lost 1 base and J lost 4, with 16 bases in between. In DNA, the CDR3 is TGTGCCAGCAGCCAAGCCCGGGGGGCGCTAAGCTATGGCTACACCTTC. It translates to CASSQARGALSYGYTF.

This clonotype was observed a handful of times. This chain joins TRBV7-3 and TRBJ2-7; 9 nucleotides match TRBD2. The germline V gene encodes CDR1 SGHTA and CDR2 FQGTGA. CDR3 size: 14 residues. Trimming cost V 5 bases and J 2 bases; bases outside gene matches: 4. This CDR3 reads CASSAASGTYEQYF. CDR3 coding DNA: TGTGCCAGCAGCGCCGCTAGCGGGACCTACGAGCAGTACTTC. The whole variable domain, remainder taken from reference TRBV7-3 and TRBJ2-7, is GAGVSQTPSNKVTEKGKYVELRCDPISGHTALYWYRQSLGQGPEFLIYFQGTGAADDSGLPNDRFFAVRPEGSVSTLKIQRTERGDSAVYLCASSAASGTYEQYFGPGTRLTVT.